This T cell receptor beta chain appears in the sequencing data of a study of naive and memory T cell subsets (dated by TCRdb to 2017 to 2019). About the investigation overall: The figure summarizing these samples reported ten or so blood donors, 7 tuberculin skin test biopsies and 3 saline control biopsies. PCR2 was typically a SYBR Green qPCR stopped at a set threshold; low-input samples could instead use end-point PCR (around 6 cycles). Overall study results and their limits: The potential sensitivity of the RNA-based method to TCR transcript changes with T cell activation and differentiation was acknowledged.

The library was generated by 5' RACE. Four rounds of PCR, run with the SP2 primer together with nested alpha and beta constant region primers, were used to amplify the ligated cDNA. For the blood and skin samples, reverse transcription of TCR RNA was done with SuperScript IV along with alpha and beta constant region primers. An oligonucleotide carrying the Illumina SP2 primer and a UMI was ligated to the 3' end of the cDNA by means of T4 RNA ligase 1. The 12-nucleotide UMI consisted of two random hexamers with an eight-base spacer between the hexamers to prevent hairpin formation. From the second PCR onward, the TCR alpha and beta chain libraries were handled separately, and dual indexing was used for multiplexing. After pooling, the indexed libraries were analyzed by capillary electrophoresis and sequenced on either an Illumina MiSeq or NextSeq. Libraries were spiked with PhiX DNA at about 4.5-7.5% so that base diversity was increased and cluster recognition was improved. The authors' analysis ran thus. Demultiplexor pulled UMIs out of read 2, joined the UMIs with the TCR sequence from read 1, and separated reads according to sample indices. V and J genes and V-J junctions were identified by Decombinator, and each TCR was assigned a five-part identifier that included V and J deletions. Collapsinator used UMIs to correct sequencing errors and PCR amplification heterogeneity, yielding UMI-based abundance per TCR. CDR3Translator turned identifiers into nucleotide sequence, translated that sequence into amino acids, and pulled out CDR3 regions based on terminal motifs. Error-corrected counts of alpha and beta TCRs from blood and skin were compared after being normalized to the amount of input RNA. TCRdb trimmed public reads at Q25 via fastp, called clones via MiXCR and kept in-frame beta chains. Each CDR3 protein gets just one entry, which takes the most common genes and DNA from the rows behind it. TCRdb's processing, not the authors' own work, is the source of the V and J calls. This sample lists 48,000 or so distinct CDR3 sequences; approximately 4.5% were detected once. The top ten constitute approximately 0.84% of the sample.

The study reported a robust and sensitive protocol to amplify, sequence and analyze TCRs, based on 3' ligation of a UMI-containing oligonucleotide to TCR cDNA. Whole blood analysis involved drawing roughly 2.4 ml of peripheral blood from adult healthy volunteers into Tempus tubes and then extracting RNA following the manufacturer's instructions. Total RNA was used without cell sorting and was treated with RQ1 DNase before reverse transcription, with a target input of about 1 to 1,100 ng. Libraries were prepared from skin biopsies and whole blood to test how robust the pipeline was in samples where T cells are a minority population. At least ten counts were recorded for this clonotype. No antigen is known for it. The input lacks base qualities; no much larger clone sits a single base away. This receptor was obtained from a female donor in good health.

Here is the DNA: TGTGCCAGCAGCCCCGAAGCGGGAGCGGTCACCGGGGAGCTGTTTTTT. The resulting protein is CASSPEAGAVTGELFF. The chain uses TRBV7-8 and TRBJ2-2, with 8 central nucleotides matching TRBD2. Trimming takes 5 bases off V and 4 bases off J; junction bases not matched to a gene: 9. The CDR3 holds 16 amino acids from the cysteine to the phenylalanine. Left in the record is the CDR3 DNA by itself, 48 bases read in frame from the first base. The germline V gene sets CDR1 to SGHVS and CDR2 to FQNEAQ.